This T cell receptor (beta chain) was captured in a study of blood T cell repertoires in COVID-19. Study-wide context: The analysed material was cDNA or gDNA that came from T cells, B-cell-depleted T cells, or PBMCs.

In the authors' methods: Estimation of nucleated cell counts relied on the amplification of reference gene primers. Generated by immunoSEQ multiplex PCR, the TCRdb table keeps only in-frame clones and is missing some. That table gives V, J and clone size, and the DNA gave D and trimming. The data hold about 100,000 clones, with roughly 80% observed a single time. CDR1 GTSNPN and CDR2 SVGIG come from the germline V gene (reference sequence). Germline trimming cut 5 bases from V and 6 bases from J; bases unmatched to any gene: 1. The CDR3 has 12 amino acids. This sequence was found in a woman in her seventies with acute or convalescent COVID-19. The sample taken for sequencing was peripheral blood. The V call is TRBV30, the J call TRBJ1-6, with 7 bases aligning to TRBD1. CDR3 DNA: TGTGCCTGGGACAGGGTTAATTCACCCCTCCACTTT. This translates into CAWDRVNSPLHF.